Sequencing of this TCR beta chain was carried out in a study of blood T cell repertoires in COVID-19. Germline CDR1 SEHNR, CDR2 FQNEAQ (reference sequence). The CDR3 consists of 16 residues. With 4 bases removed from V and 3 bases from J, the gap between germline ends came to 18 bases. TCRdb's table, derived via immunoSEQ multiplex PCR, lists solely in-frame clones and lacks some. The sample records about 180,000 clones, 80% to 90% being singletons. The sequence was collected from a human donor with active or convalescent COVID-19. The donor label of this sample is uncertain. Sequencing was done on a sample of peripheral blood. The V and J genes are TRBV7-9 and TRBJ1-2, with D perhaps TRBD1 (5 bases). CDR3 nucleotide sequence: TGTGCCAGCAGCTCCGTAATAACAGGAGATTACTATGGCTACACCTTC. Residues: CASSSVITGDYYGYTF.